Shown below are 3 T cell receptor beta chains from a single sample sequenced in a study of blood T cell repertoires in COVID-19. Generated by immunoSEQ multiplex PCR, the TCRdb table keeps only in-frame clones and is missing some. The profile shows around 130,000 clones, around three quarters of them singletons. The sample taken for sequencing was peripheral blood. All receptors come from a human donor in a cohort sampled during active COVID-19.

This chain uses TRBV3-1 (or the pseudogene TRBV3-2) with TRBJ1-1; TRBD1 is a possible D gene (5 bases). From germline, CDR1 is LGHDT and CDR2 YNNKEL (reference sequence). The CDR3 loop spans 15 amino acids. V lost 4 bases to trimming and J lost 4 bases, with 16 bases between them. CDR3 nucleotides: TGTGCCAGCAGCCCTAGTAAGGGGTGGGCCACTGAAGCTTTCTTT. It codes for CASSPSKGWATEAFF.

This sequence joins TRBV6-5 and TRBJ2-5; 9 nucleotides line up with TRBD1. There are 15 residues in the CDR3. Trimming at V came to 5 bases and at J to 3 bases, leaving 7 bases not matched to a gene. In germline, CDR1 is MNHEY, CDR2 SVGAGI. The CDR3, as DNA: TGTGCCAGCAGTCGGGACAGGGACTTAGAAGAGACCCAGTACTTC. This sequence encodes CASSRDRDLEETQYF.

In its sample, this clone was seen a few times. This sequence joins TRBV7-3 and TRBJ2-1; possibly TRBD2 for D (6 bases). The CDR3 spans 16 residues. Looked up from germline, CDR1 is SGHTA and CDR2 is FQGTGA. V lost 2 bases, J lost 0 bases, and 11 bases lay in between. The CDR3 protein is CASSLVGGSSYNEQFF. The CDR3 region has the DNA TGTGCCAGCAGCTTAGTGGGGGGAAGCTCCTACAATGAGCAGTTCTTC.